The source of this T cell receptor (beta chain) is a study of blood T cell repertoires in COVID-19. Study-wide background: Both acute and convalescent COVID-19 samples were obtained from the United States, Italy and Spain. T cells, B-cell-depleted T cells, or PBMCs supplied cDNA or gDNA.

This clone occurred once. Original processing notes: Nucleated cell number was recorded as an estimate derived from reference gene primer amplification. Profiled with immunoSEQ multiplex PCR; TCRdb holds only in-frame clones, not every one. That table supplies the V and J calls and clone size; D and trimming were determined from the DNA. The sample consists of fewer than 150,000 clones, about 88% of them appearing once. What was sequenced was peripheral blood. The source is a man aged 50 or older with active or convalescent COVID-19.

In nucleotides, the CDR3 is TGTGCCAGCTCACCAAAGCGGCCAGGGCAGTATTTT. Translated: CASSPKRPGQYF. The chain couples TRBV18 to TRBJ2-3, with D possibly being TRBD2 (5 bases). The CDR3 sequence is 12 residues long. The V and J ends lost 2 bases and 11 bases respectively, with 11 bases between them. Germline V lookup: CDR1 KGHSH, CDR2 LQKENI. Drawing the rest from reference TRBV18 and TRBJ2-3, the complete variable domain is NAGVMQNPRHLVRRRGQEARLRCSPMKGHSHVYWYRQLPEEGLKFMVYLQKENIIDESGMPKERFSAEFPKEGPSILRIQQVVRGDSAAYFCASSPKRPGQYFGPGTRLTVL.